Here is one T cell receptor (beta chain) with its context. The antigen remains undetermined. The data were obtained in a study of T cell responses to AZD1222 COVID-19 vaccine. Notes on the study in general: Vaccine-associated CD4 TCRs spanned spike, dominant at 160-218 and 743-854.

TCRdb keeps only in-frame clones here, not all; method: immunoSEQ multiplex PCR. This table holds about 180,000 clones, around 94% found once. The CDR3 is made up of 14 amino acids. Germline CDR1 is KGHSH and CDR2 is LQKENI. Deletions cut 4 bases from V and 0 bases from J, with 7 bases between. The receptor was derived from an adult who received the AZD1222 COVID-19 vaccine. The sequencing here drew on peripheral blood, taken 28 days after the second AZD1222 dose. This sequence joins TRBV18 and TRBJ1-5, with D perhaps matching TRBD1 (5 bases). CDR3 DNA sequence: TGTGCCAGCTCACGACAGAATAGCAATCAGCCCCAGCATTTT. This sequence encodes CASSRQNSNQPQHF.